The 29 T cell receptor beta chains presented below share a single source sample, sequenced in a study of radiation and T cells in renal cell carcinoma. TCRdb's table, derived via immunoSEQ multiplex PCR, lists solely in-frame clones and lacks some. The profile shows 19,000 or so clones, roughly three fifths of them singletons. The treatment denotes: treatment-naive control, cytoreductive nephrectomy. The sample in question was tumor tissue, obtained from a patient whose treatment was nephrectomy without radiotherapy. The origin of the receptors is a man aged 50 to 60 with renal cell carcinoma.

CDR3 nucleotides: TGTGCCAGCAGTTACAGGACAGGGTACCCCTACGAGCAGTACTTC. This translates into CASSYRTGYPYEQYF. The chain couples TRBV6-6 to TRBJ2-7, with 8 bases identical to TRBD1. This CDR3 is 15 amino acids long. After removal of 2 bases from V and 2 bases from J, the junction contained 5 bases not matched to a gene. The V gene's germline CDR1 is MNHNY and CDR2 SVGAGI (reference sequence).

J is TRBJ1-2 and V is TRBV19, with D possibly being TRBD1 (5 bases). V lost 1 base and J 5 bases, leaving 11 bases between the germline ends. Germline values: CDR1 LNHDA, CDR2 SQIVND (reference sequence). The CDR3 contains 14 residues. CDR3 region: CASSIAPGLYGYTF. CDR3 in DNA: TGTGCCAGTAGTATAGCACCAGGGTTATATGGCTACACCTTC.

The chain combines TRBV9 with TRBJ2-6, with no clear D. V was trimmed by 1 base and J by 0 bases, leaving 2 bases between them. This CDR3 has 14 amino acids. From germline, CDR1 is SGDLS and CDR2 YYNGEE. CDR3 nucleotides: TGTGCCAGCAGCGTACGCTCTGGGGCCAACGTCCTGACTTTC. The encoded protein is CASSVRSGANVLTF.

J is TRBJ1-1 and V is TRBV4-3; D perhaps matches TRBD1 (6 bases). V lost 1 base and J 4 bases, leaving 10 bases between the germline ends. Germline V gives CDR1 LGHNA, CDR2 YSLEER. CDR3 length: 14 residues. CDR3: CASSQVSRGTEAFF. Here the CDR3 DNA reads TGCGCCAGCAGCCAAGTTAGCAGGGGCACTGAAGCTTTCTTT.

V gene TRBV7-2 combines with J gene TRBJ2-2; unclear D gene. There are 14 residues in the CDR3. CDR1 is SGHTA and CDR2 is FQGNSA in the germline V gene. Deletions cut 1 base from V and 1 base from J, with 4 bases between. The CDR3 DNA sequence: TGTGCCAGCAGCTTAGGAGGGAACACCGGGGAGCTGTTTTTT. Amino acids: CASSLGGNTGELFF.

V is TRBV10-3 and J is TRBJ2-3; no definite D call. The CDR3 length is 13 residues. The V gene lost 5 bases and the J gene lost 2 bases, with 8 bases spanning the gap. Germline values: CDR1 ENHRY, CDR2 SYGVKD. The DNA of the CDR3 is TGTGCCATCAGTAAAGGCCACACAGATACGCAGTATTTT. Translating gives CAISKGHTDTQYF.

Turning to this clone: This same CDR3 is encoded by further DNA sequences in the sample. V and J are TRBV6-1 and TRBJ1-2, with a weak D call TRBD1 (5 bases). The CDR3 runs 14 residues. V gave up 2 bases and J gave up 7 bases, with 14 bases separating them. Germline CDR1 and CDR2: MNHNS and SASEGT. The CDR3 sequence: CASSESGVMGGYTF. The CDR3 DNA follows: TGTGCCAGCAGTGAATCGGGGGTGATGGGTGGCTACACCTTC.

The DNA of the CDR3 is TGTGCCAGCAGCTTAATGCAGGGGAGGGGTGGCTACACCTTC. It translates to CASSLMQGRGGYTF. The rearrangement links TRBV7-3 to TRBJ1-2, with a possible D match to TRBD1 (6 bases). Germline V lookup: CDR1 SGHTA, CDR2 FQGTGA. Trimming removed 1 base at V and 7 bases at J, with 13 bases between. CDR3 length equals 14 residues.

The J gene is TRBJ1-3, the V gene TRBV19, with 8 bases fitting TRBD1. Losses at the gene ends were 8 bases for V and 6 bases for J; bases not matched to a gene: 6. The germline gives CDR1 LNHDA, CDR2 SQIVND (reference sequence). The CDR3 is 13 residues long. CDR3 residues: CASRGTGVNTIYF. Here the CDR3 DNA reads TGTGCCAGTCGAGGGACAGGCGTAAACACCATATATTTT.

This chain links TRBV9 with TRBJ1-1, with TRBD1 matching over 12 bases. Germline V gives CDR1 SGDLS, CDR2 YYNGEE. The V and J ends lost 4 bases and 3 bases, in that order; junction bases with no gene match: 7. The CDR3 is 16 amino acids. Written as DNA, the CDR3 is TGTGCCAGCAGCCGGGACAGGGGGCTCGTGGACACTGAAGCTTTCTTT. As protein: CASSRDRGLVDTEAFF.

J is TRBJ2-5 and V is TRBV9, with 12 bases aligning to TRBD2. Losses at the gene ends were 3 bases for V and 2 bases for J; bases not matched to a gene: 2. The CDR3 extends over 15 amino acids. Looked up from germline, CDR1 is SGDLS and CDR2 is YYNGEE. The CDR3 region has the DNA TGTGCCAGCAGCGCCCTAGCGGGGGGGCAAGAGACCCAGTACTTC. Its protein product is CASSALAGGQETQYF.

J is TRBJ2-6 and V is TRBV6-1, with D perhaps given as TRBD1 or TRBD2 (5 bases each). CDR1 is MNHNS, CDR2 SASEGT, per germline. V was trimmed by 0 bases and J by 3 bases, leaving 12 bases between them. The CDR3 is made up of 17 amino acids. The CDR3 nucleotides are TGTGCCAGCAGTGAAGCGCAGAGAGGGGATGGGGCCAACGTCCTGACTTTC. Its protein product is CASSEAQRGDGANVLTF.

This sequence joins TRBV18 and TRBJ1-4; 9 nucleotides line up with TRBD1. After removal of 6 bases from V and 5 bases from J, the junction contained 10 bases not matched to a gene. CDR3 size: 16 residues. Germline V CDR1 and CDR2: KGHSH, LQKENI. DNA of the CDR3: TGTGCCAGCTCCGGGACAGGGATGGCTGGGAATGAAAAACTGTTTTTT. Its protein is CASSGTGMAGNEKLFF. Full variable domain (remainder filled in from reference TRBV18 and TRBJ1-4): NAGVMQNPRHLVRRRGQEARLRCSPMKGHSHVYWYRQLPEEGLKFMVYLQKENIIDESGMPKERFSAEFPKEGPSILRIQQVVRGDSAAYFCASSGTGMAGNEKLFFGSGTQLSVL.

V is TRBV7-9 and J is TRBJ1-1, with no clear D. In germline, CDR1 is SEHNR, CDR2 FQNEAQ (reference sequence). V lost 1 base, J lost 8 bases, and 11 bases lay in between. The CDR3 has 13 residues. The CDR3 spells CASSLGGHVEAFF. DNA for the CDR3: TGTGCCAGCAGCTTAGGTGGGCACGTCGAAGCTTTCTTT.

V is TRBV4-1 and J is TRBJ2-7; 7 bases agree with TRBD2. Germline V lookup: CDR1 MGHRA, CDR2 YSYEKL. The CDR3 has 15 residues. J gave up 2 bases and V 3 bases, and 7 bases lay outside the gene matches. The CDR3 region has the DNA TGCGCCAGCAGCCAGATGCCCGGGACTACCTACGAGCAGTACTTC. Its protein is CASSQMPGTTYEQYF.

V and J are TRBV7-2 and TRBJ2-7; TRBD1 matches 9 bases. The trim removed 0 bases at V and 7 bases at J, leaving 7 bases unmatched. Germline loops: CDR1 SGHTA, CDR2 FQGNSA. The CDR3 is made up of 15 amino acids. CDR3 amino acids: CASSLAGTGSREQYF. Written as DNA, the CDR3 is TGTGCCAGCAGCTTAGCCGGGACAGGGAGTCGAGAGCAGTACTTC.

The chain links TRBV7-9 to TRBJ2-7, with D possibly matching TRBD2 (6 bases). Germline lookup yields CDR1 SEHNR and CDR2 FQNEAQ (reference sequence). V was clipped by 7 bases and J by 1 base, with 17 bases between them. The CDR3 length is 15 residues. The DNA for the CDR3 is TGTGCCAGCATCCCGCACGGCGGGGCTTCCTACGAGCAGTACTTC. The encoded protein is CASIPHGGASYEQYF. Complete variable domain (other parts from reference TRBV7-9 and TRBJ2-7): DTGVSQNPRHKITKRGQNVTFRCDPISEHNRLYWYRQTLGQGPEFLTYFQNEAQLEKSRLLSDRFSAERPKGSFSTLEIQRTEQGDSAMYLCASIPHGGASYEQYFGPGTRLTVT.

V gene TRBV9 combines with J gene TRBJ2-1, with 7 nucleotides matching TRBD2. The germline CDR1 and CDR2 sequences are SGDLS and YYNGEE. This CDR3 region has 16 residues. J was trimmed by 3 bases and V by 4 bases; bases with no gene match: 10. The DNA of the CDR3 is TGTGCCAGCAGCCCAGCCCTAGCGGACCACTACAATGAGCAGTTCTTC. As protein: CASSPALADHYNEQFF.

V and J are TRBV7-3 and TRBJ1-1; 7 positions agree with TRBD1. The germline V gene has CDR1 SGHTA and CDR2 FQGTGA. CDR3 length equals 16 residues. The V segment lost 1 base and the J segment 5 bases; nucleotides outside the gene matches: 10. DNA for the CDR3: TGTGCCAGCAGCTTAATGGGGAGGACAGGCGGGACTGAAGCTTTCTTT. It yields the protein CASSLMGRTGGTEAFF.

The sample holds a few counts of this clone. The chain carries TRBV7-9 and TRBJ1-2, with D possibly TRBD1 on 6 matching bases. The V end was cut by 4 bases, the J end by 4 bases, with 13 bases between. The CDR3 runs 14 residues. Germline V CDR1 and CDR2: SEHNR, FQNEAQ (reference sequence). The CDR3 DNA follows: TGTGCCAGCAGCTCGGGCCAGGGGAGCTATGGCTACACCTTC. Protein product: CASSSGQGSYGYTF.

The rearrangement uses TRBV19 and TRBJ1-2; TRBD1 agrees at 9 bases. Germline V gene lookup returns CDR1 LNHDA and CDR2 SQIVND (reference sequence). The CDR3 totals 13 residues. Germline trimming cut 6 bases from V and 3 bases from J; bases unmatched to any gene: 2. The CDR3 bases are TGTGCCAGTAGAAGGACAGGGGACTATGGCTACACCTTC. Translated: CASRRTGDYGYTF.

By its share, this clone is medium-sized. The chain employs TRBV19 and TRBJ1-2; the D is unclear. Between the trimmed V and J ends, which lost 6 bases and 2 bases, there was a span of 10 bases. Per germline, CDR1 LNHDA and CDR2 SQIVND (reference sequence). CDR3 length: 13 amino acids. The CDR3 region is CASSLGRNYGYTF. CDR3 nucleotide sequence: TGTGCCAGTAGCCTCGGACGGAACTATGGCTACACCTTC. The variable domain in full, with the rest retrieved from reference TRBV19 and TRBJ1-2, is DGGITQSPKYLFRKEGQNVTLSCEQNLNHDAMYWYRQDPGQGLRLIYYSQIVNDFQKGDIAEGYSVSREKKESFPLTVTSAQKNPTAFYLCASSLGRNYGYTFGSGTRLTVV.

The J gene is TRBJ1-1, the V gene TRBV4-3, with D perhaps matching TRBD1 (5 bases). The CDR3 consists of 16 residues. CDR1 is LGHNA and CDR2 is YSLEER in the germline V gene. V was trimmed by 0 bases and J by 6 bases, leaving 17 bases between them. This CDR3 reads CASSQDLLFQGPEAFF. CDR3 coding DNA: TGCGCCAGCAGCCAAGATCTCCTCTTCCAGGGACCTGAAGCTTTCTTT.

DNA of the CDR3: TGTGCCAGCAGCCAGAACTACAATGAGCAGTTCTTC. This gives the protein CASSQNYNEQFF. The chain uses TRBV4-2 and TRBJ2-1; no firm D call. CDR1 is LGHNA, CDR2 YNFKEQ, per germline. V shed 3 bases and J shed 3 bases, with 3 bases lying between them. There are 12 residues in the CDR3.

The chain uses TRBV29-1 and TRBJ1-2; 8 nucleotides agree with TRBD1. The CDR3 totals 12 residues. Per germline, CDR1 SQVTM and CDR2 ANQGSEA. J gave up 8 bases and V 3 bases, and 5 bases lay outside the gene matches. CDR3 coding DNA: TGCAGCGTTGACAGGGGGCGCGGGGGCTACACCTTC. Translating it yields CSVDRGRGGYTF.

V and J are TRBV4-1 and TRBJ1-3; the D is unclear. The V end lost 2 bases, the J end lost 2 bases, and 10 bases lay between the germline ends. The germline V gene encodes CDR1 MGHRA and CDR2 YSYEKL. The CDR3 length is 15 residues. In DNA, the CDR3 is TGCGCCAGCAGCCAAATGAGTAGACCTGGAAACACCATATATTTT. As protein: CASSQMSRPGNTIYF.

The chain has TRBV4-2 and TRBJ1-2; D may be TRBD1 (5 bases). The CDR3 runs 15 residues. The germline gives CDR1 LGHNA, CDR2 YNFKEQ. V was pared by 4 bases and J by 4 bases, with 16 bases between. In DNA form, the CDR3 reads TGTGCCAGCAGCCCAGGTTCGGGACTACCCTATGGCTACACCTTC. Amino acid sequence: CASSPGSGLPYGYTF.

The rearrangement links TRBV6-1 to TRBJ2-7, with D possibly TRBD1 on 5 matching bases. Trimming stripped 7 bases from V and 3 bases from J, with 10 bases between. The CDR3 extends over 12 amino acids. Germline V lookup: CDR1 MNHNS, CDR2 SASEGT. DNA of the CDR3: TGTGCCAGCACAGGGTATCACTACGAGCAGTACTTC. It is translated as CASTGYHYEQYF.

This chain links TRBV19 with TRBJ1-2; TRBD1 is a possible D gene (5 bases). The CDR3 is made up of 16 amino acids. Germline V CDR1 and CDR2: LNHDA, SQIVND (reference sequence). V lost 2 bases and J lost 3, with 16 bases in between. CDR3 residues: CASSISDSGTYYGYTF. The CDR3 DNA sequence: TGTGCCAGTAGTATAAGCGACAGCGGAACTTACTATGGCTACACCTTC.